What follows is one T cell receptor (beta chain) and its context. Its antigen is as yet unknown. Primers: 60 Vbeta forward and 13 Jbeta reverse. The protocol was immunoSEQ multiplex PCR, while the TCRdb copy is restricted to in-frame clones and leaves out a portion. The table includes some 67,000 clones, roughly 80% detected once. This entry comes from a study of cytomegalovirus exposure and HLA in healthy donors. Study-level results: In an earlier analysis, productive rearrangement rates for most beta V segments clustered near 87% or 30%. One cluster of highly shared sequence variants probably arose as a sequencing artifact. An Asian-associated ancestry cluster reportedly showed fewer N-insertions than the approximately 660-donor mean in a later analysis.

Sequenced input: PBMCs. This receptor was identified in a woman in her 30s in good health and CMV-seronegative.

The CDR3 region has the DNA TGCGCCAGCAGCTTGGGAGACGAGCAGTACTTC. Translating it yields CASSLGDEQYF. V and J are TRBV5-1 and TRBJ2-7; no clear D. The CDR3 extends over 11 amino acids. Germline V gene data show CDR1 as SGHRS and CDR2 as YFSETQ. Trimming shortened V by 0 bases and J by 5 bases, and 3 bases separated the two germline ends.